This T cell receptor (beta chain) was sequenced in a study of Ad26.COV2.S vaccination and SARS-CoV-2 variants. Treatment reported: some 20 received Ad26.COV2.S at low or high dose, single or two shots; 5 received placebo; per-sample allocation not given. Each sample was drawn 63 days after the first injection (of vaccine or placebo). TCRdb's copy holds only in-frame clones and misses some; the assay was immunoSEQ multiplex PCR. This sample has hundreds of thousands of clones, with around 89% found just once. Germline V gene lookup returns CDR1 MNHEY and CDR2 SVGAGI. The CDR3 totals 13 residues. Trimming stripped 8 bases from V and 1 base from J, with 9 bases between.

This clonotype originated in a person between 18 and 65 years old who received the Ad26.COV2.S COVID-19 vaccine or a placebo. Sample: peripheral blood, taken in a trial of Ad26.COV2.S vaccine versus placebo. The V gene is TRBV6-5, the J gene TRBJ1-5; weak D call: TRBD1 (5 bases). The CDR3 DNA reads TGTGCCAGCGGGGGTGAGAGCAATCAGCCCCAGCATTTT. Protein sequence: CASGGESNQPQHF.